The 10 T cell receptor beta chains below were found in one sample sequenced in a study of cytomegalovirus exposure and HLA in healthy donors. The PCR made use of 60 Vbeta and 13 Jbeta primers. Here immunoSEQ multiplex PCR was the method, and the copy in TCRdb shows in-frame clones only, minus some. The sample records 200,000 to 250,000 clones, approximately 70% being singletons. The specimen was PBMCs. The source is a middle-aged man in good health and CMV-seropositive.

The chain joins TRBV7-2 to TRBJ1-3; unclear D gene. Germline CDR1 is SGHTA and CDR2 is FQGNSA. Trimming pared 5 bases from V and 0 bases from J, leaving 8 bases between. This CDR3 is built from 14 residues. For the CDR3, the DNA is TGTGCCAGCAGCACGGGGAGCTCTGGAAACACCATATATTTT. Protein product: CASSTGSSGNTIYF.

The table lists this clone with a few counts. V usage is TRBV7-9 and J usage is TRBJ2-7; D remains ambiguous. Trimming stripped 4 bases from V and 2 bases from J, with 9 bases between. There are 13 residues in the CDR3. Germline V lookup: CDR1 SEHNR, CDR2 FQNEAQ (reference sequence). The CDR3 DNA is TGTGCCAGCAGCTCTCGAGGCCCCTACGAGCAGTACTTC. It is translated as CASSSRGPYEQYF. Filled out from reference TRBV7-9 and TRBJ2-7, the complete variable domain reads DTGVSQNPRHKITKRGQNVTFRCDPISEHNRLYWYRQTLGQGPEFLTYFQNEAQLEKSRLLSDRFSAERPKGSFSTLEIQRTEQGDSAMYLCASSSRGPYEQYFGPGTRLTVT.

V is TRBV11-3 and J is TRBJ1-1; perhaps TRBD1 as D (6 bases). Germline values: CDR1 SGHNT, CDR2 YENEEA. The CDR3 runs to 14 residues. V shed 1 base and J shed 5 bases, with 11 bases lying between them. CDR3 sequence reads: CASSLGQGMTEAFF. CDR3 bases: TGTGCCAGCAGCTTAGGGCAGGGGATGACTGAAGCTTTCTTT.

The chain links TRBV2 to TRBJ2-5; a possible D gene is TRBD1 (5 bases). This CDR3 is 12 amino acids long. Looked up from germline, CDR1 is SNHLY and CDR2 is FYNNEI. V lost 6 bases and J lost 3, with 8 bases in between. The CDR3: CASRQTEETQYF. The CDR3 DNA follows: TGTGCCAGCAGACAGACAGAAGAGACCCAGTACTTC.

The DNA for the CDR3 is TGTGCCAGCAGTTTAAGACAGGGTCAGTACTTC. It specifies CASSLRQGQYF. The V and J genes are TRBV28 and TRBJ2-7; 7 bases are shared with TRBD1. The germline CDR1 and CDR2 sequences are MDHEN and SYDVKM. Losses at the gene ends were 2 bases for V and 10 bases for J; bases not matched to a gene: 2. The CDR3 sequence is 11 residues long.

The CDR3 loop reads CASSLAIGNTEAFF. The CDR3 DNA is TGTGCCAGCAGCTTAGCAATCGGGAACACTGAAGCTTTCTTT. The chain employs TRBV11-2 and TRBJ1-1; D not certain. The germline gives CDR1 SGHAT, CDR2 FQNNGV. V lost 1 base, J lost 1 base, and 7 bases lay in between. The CDR3 is 14 amino acids.

The CDR3 DNA is TGCGCCAGCAGCCAACGACAGGGCCAGCCCCAGCATTTT. Protein: CASSQRQGQPQHF. The chain carries TRBV4-3 and TRBJ1-5, with 7 bases lining up with TRBD1. Germline lookup yields CDR1 LGHNA and CDR2 YSLEER. This CDR3 region has 13 residues. J was trimmed by 7 bases and V by 2 bases; bases with no gene match: 2.

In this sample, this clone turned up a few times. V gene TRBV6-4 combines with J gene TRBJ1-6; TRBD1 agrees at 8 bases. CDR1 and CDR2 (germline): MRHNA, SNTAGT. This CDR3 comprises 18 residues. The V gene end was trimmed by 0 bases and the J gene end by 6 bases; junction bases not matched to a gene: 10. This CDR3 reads CASSDSPRGTGGNSPLHF. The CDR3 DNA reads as TGTGCCAGCAGTGACTCGCCCCGGGGGACAGGCGGTAATTCACCCCTCCACTTT.

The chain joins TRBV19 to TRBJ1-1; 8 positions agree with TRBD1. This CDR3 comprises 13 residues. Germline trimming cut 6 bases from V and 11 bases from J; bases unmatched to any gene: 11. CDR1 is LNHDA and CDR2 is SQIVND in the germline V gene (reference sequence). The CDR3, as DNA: TGTGCCAGTAGATGGACAGGGTCTGGGTTGGCTTTCTTT. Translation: CASRWTGSGLAFF.

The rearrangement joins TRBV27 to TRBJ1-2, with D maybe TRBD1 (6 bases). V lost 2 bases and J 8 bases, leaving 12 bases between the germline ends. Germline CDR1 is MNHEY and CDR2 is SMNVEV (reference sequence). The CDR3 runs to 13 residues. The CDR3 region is CASSLRGFGGYTF. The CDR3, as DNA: TGTGCCAGCAGTTTAAGGGGGTTTGGGGGCTACACCTTC.